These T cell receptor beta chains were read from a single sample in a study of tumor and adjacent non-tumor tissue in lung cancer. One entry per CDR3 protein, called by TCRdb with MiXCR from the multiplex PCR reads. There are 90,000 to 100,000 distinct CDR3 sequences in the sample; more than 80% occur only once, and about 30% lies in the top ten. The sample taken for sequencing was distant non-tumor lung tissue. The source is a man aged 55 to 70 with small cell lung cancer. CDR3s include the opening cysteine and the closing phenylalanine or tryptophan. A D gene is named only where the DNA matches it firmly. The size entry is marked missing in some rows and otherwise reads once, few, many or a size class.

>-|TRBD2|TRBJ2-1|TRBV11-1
CASSSESRTSGSGNEEFF
TGTGCCAGCAGCTCAGAATCGAGGACTAGCGGGAGCGGTAATGAAGAGTTCTTC
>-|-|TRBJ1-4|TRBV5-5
CASSLSHAETKLFF
TGTGCCAGCAGCTTGAGCCACGCGGAGACGAAACTGTTTTTT
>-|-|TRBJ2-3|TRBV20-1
CNAKSPYGYTDTQYF
TGCAATGCTAAGTCCCCTTACGGGTACACAGATACGCAGTATTTT
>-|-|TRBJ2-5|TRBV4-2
CASSQDVKGSKYF
TGTGCCAGCAGCCAAGATGTAAAGGGGTCTAAGTACTTC
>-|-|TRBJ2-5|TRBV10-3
CFIRGVGSQETQYF
TGTTTCATCAGAGGGGTCGGCTCCCAAGAAACCCAGTACTTC
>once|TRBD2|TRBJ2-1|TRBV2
CACSEGGTSGSRVDNEQFF
TGTGCATGCAGTGAAGGCGGGACTAGCGGGAGTAGGGTAGACAATGAGCAGTTCTTC
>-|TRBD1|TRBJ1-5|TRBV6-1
CASSGGYSNQPRHF
TGTGCCAGCTCAGGGGGTTATAGCAATCAGCCCCGGCATTTT
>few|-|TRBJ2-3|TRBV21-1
CASSKGGTGGTDTQYF
TGTGCCAGCAGCAAAGGTGGGACAGGGGGCACAGATACGCAGTATTTT
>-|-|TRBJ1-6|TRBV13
CASSHNDGSSYNSPLQF
TGTGCCAGCAGCCATAATGACGGAAGCTCCTATAATTCACCCCTCCAATTT
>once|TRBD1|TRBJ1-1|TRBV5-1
CASRLVGWAQGTEAFF
TGCGCCAGCAGGTTGGTGGGTTGGGCACAGGGGACTGAAGCTTTCTTT
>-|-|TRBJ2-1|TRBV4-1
CASSQDTGASYNEQFF
TGCGCCAGCAGCCAAGACACCGGAGCATCCTACAATGAGCAGTTCTTC
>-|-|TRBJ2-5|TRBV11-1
CASVSTAQETQYF
TGTGCCAGCGTCTCGACGGCACAAGAGACCCAGTACTTC
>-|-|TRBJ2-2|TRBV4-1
CASSSANSNTGELFF
TGCGCCAGCAGCTCAGCGAACTCGAATACCGGGGAGCTGTTTTTT
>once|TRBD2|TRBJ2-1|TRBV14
CASSQAGLADRSYNEQFF
TGTGCCAGCAGCCAAGCGGGACTAGCAGACAGGTCCTACAATGAGCAGTTCTTC
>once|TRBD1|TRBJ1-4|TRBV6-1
CAIRNTGGATNEKLFF
TGTGCCATCAGAAACACAGGGGGCGCAACTAATGAAAAATTGTTTTTT
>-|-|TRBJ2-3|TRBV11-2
CAGSTFRTRTDTQYF
TGTGCCGGCAGCACGTTTAGAACACGGACAGATACGCAATATTTT
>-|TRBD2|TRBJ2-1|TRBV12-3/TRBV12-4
CDISTNSGRGDNEQFF
TGTGACATCAGTACTAATAGCGGGAGAGGCGACAATGAGCAGTTCTTC
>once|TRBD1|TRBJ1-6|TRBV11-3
CASSHHRDRVSTGTNSPLHF
TGTGCCAGCAGCCATCACCGGGACAGGGTCTCCACTGGAACAAATTCACCCCTCCACTTT
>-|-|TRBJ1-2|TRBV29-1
CSVEAVRSGFIF
TGCAGCGTTGAGGCGGTCCGAAGTGGCTTCATCTTC
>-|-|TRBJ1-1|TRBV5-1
CASSLTQGMNTEAFF
TGCGCCAGCAGCTTGACACAGGGAATGAACACTGAAGCTTTCTTT
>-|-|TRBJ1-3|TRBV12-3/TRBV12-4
CARRGHGLNTIYF
TGTGCCAGGAGGGGACATGGTCTAAACACCATATATTTT
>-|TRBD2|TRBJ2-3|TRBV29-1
CSVLTWWGGGTDTQYF
TGCAGCGTGTTAACCTGGTGGGGGGGGGGCACAGATACGCAGTATTTT
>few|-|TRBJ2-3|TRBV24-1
CAASEALGFGDTQYF
TGTGCCGCCAGTGAGGCCCTCGGGTTTGGCGATACGCAGTATTTT
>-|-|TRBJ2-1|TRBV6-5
CASRYREAGLGEQFF
TGTGCCAGCAGATACCGAGAGGCAGGGCTCGGTGAGCAGTTCTTC
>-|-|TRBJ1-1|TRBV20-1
CSVRDPGTRSVRNTEAFF
TGCAGTGTTAGAGATCCTGGGACCCGTTCGGTGCGGAACACTGAAGCTTTCTTT
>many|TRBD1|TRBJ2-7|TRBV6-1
CASSQPGQGATYEQYF
TGTGCCAGCAGCCAACCTGGACAGGGGGCAACCTACGAGCAGTACTTC
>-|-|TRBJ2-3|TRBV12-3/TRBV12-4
CASSQGLRNQPQYF
TGTGCCAGCAGTCAGGGGTTACGTAATCAGCCCCAGTATTTT
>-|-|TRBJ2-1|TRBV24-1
CAISDRSPTYNDQFF
TGTGCCATCAGTGACAGGAGCCCTACCTACAATGATCAGTTCTTC
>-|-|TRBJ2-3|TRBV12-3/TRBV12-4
CASGEYTQFF
TGTGCCAGCGGTGAATATACCCAGTTTTTT
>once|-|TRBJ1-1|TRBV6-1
CASILRVNTEAFF
TGTGCTAGCATCCTGCGGGTGAACACTGAAGCTTTCTTT
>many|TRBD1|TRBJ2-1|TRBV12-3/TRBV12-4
CASSLETDRGSYNEQFF
TGTGCCAGCAGTTTAGAAACGGACAGGGGTTCCTACAATGAGCAGTTCTTC